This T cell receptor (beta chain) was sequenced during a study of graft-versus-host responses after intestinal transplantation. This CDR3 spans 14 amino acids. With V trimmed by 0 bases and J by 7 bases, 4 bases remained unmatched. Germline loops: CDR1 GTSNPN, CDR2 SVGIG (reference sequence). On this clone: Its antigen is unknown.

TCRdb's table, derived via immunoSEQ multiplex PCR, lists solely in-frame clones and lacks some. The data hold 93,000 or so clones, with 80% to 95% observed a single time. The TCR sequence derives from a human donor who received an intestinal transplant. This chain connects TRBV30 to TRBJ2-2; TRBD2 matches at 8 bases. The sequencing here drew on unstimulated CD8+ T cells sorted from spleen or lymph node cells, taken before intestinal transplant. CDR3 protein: CAWSVTAGDGELFF. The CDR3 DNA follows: TGTGCCTGGAGTGTGACAGCGGGGGACGGGGAGCTGTTTTTT.